The rows below give T cell receptor beta chains drawn from one sample of a study of T-cell memory formation after mild COVID-19. TCRdb ran MiXCR on the 5' RACE reads and lists one entry per CDR3 protein. The repertoire consists of 180,000 or so distinct CDR3 sequences, with 11% occurring once and the leading ten covering 3.8%. The specimen sequenced was PBMCs or a T cell subset sorted from them (not recorded which). The receptor source for this set is a young man who had mild COVID-19 (a few samples of this study predate the infection). Cell type and time point are not known. Both conserved end residues are part of each CDR3. D genes are given only for firm matches. Some rows mark clone size as missing; the rest say once, few, many or name a class of expanded clone.

clone_size: few; j_call: TRBJ2-2; d_call: .; v_call: TRBV5-1; cdr3_nt: TGCGCCAGCAGCTTAGGCCAGAACGGGGGAACCGGGGAGCTGTTTTTT; cdr3_aa: CASSLGQNGGTGELFF
clone_size: few; j_call: TRBJ2-5; d_call: .; v_call: TRBV20-1; cdr3_nt: TGCAGTGCTACGGACTTATTGGAGACCCAGTACTTC; cdr3_aa: CSATDLLETQYF
clone_size: few; j_call: TRBJ2-4; d_call: TRBD2; v_call: TRBV7-2; cdr3_nt: TGTGCCAGCAGCCCGCGAGCGGGACTAGCTAAAAACATTCAGTACTTC; cdr3_aa: CASSPRAGLAKNIQYF
clone_size: .; j_call: TRBJ1-1; d_call: TRBD1; v_call: TRBV2; cdr3_nt: TGTGCCAGCAGGGACAGGGGCGCTGAAGCTTTCTTT; cdr3_aa: CASRDRGAEAFF
clone_size: many; j_call: TRBJ2-5; d_call: TRBD1; v_call: TRBV28; cdr3_nt: TGTGCCAGCAGCCTCCCATTGACAGGGCAAGAGACCCAGTACTTC; cdr3_aa: CASSLPLTGQETQYF
clone_size: few; j_call: TRBJ2-4; d_call: .; v_call: TRBV6-5; cdr3_nt: TGTGCCAGCAGTCAGGGTGGCGTTCAGTACTTC; cdr3_aa: CASSQGGVQYF
clone_size: .; j_call: TRBJ2-1; d_call: .; v_call: TRBV2; cdr3_nt: TGTGCCAGCAGTGGCCCTAGCGCCTACAATGAGCAGTTCTTC; cdr3_aa: CASSGPSAYNEQFF
clone_size: .; j_call: TRBJ2-7; d_call: .; v_call: TRBV10-3; cdr3_nt: TGTGCCATCAGTATACAGGGTCTGGCCTACGAGCAGTACTTC; cdr3_aa: CAISIQGLAYEQYF
clone_size: .; j_call: TRBJ1-1; d_call: .; v_call: TRBV5-6; cdr3_nt: TGTGCCAGCAGCTTGGGGGGGGAGCACACTGAAGCTTTCTTT; cdr3_aa: CASSLGGEHTEAFF
clone_size: few; j_call: TRBJ1-2; d_call: TRBD1; v_call: TRBV27; cdr3_nt: TGTGCCAGCCGATTTCGGACAGGGCATGGCTACACCTTC; cdr3_aa: CASRFRTGHGYTF
clone_size: few; j_call: TRBJ1-5; d_call: .; v_call: TRBV7-8; cdr3_nt: TGTGCCAGCAGCTTAGCGTGGCAGGATCAGCCCCAGCATTTT; cdr3_aa: CASSLAWQDQPQHF
clone_size: .; j_call: TRBJ1-4; d_call: TRBD1; v_call: TRBV20-1; cdr3_nt: TGCAGTGCTGACTCCGACAGGGGCGTTGGTGAAAAACTGTTTTTT; cdr3_aa: CSADSDRGVGEKLFF
clone_size: few; j_call: TRBJ1-1; d_call: .; v_call: TRBV3-1; cdr3_nt: TGTGCCAGCAGATTCGACAGGAACACTGAAGCTTTCTTT; cdr3_aa: CASRFDRNTEAFF
clone_size: .; j_call: TRBJ2-7; d_call: TRBD1; v_call: TRBV6-5; cdr3_nt: TGTGCCAGCAGACAGGACAGGATGAGACCCCCATCCTACGAGCAGTACTTC; cdr3_aa: CASRQDRMRPPSYEQYF
clone_size: many; j_call: TRBJ1-2; d_call: .; v_call: TRBV27; cdr3_nt: TGTGCCAGCAGTTTGCGGGTGGACACTGGCTACACCTTC; cdr3_aa: CASSLRVDTGYTF
clone_size: many; j_call: TRBJ2-1; d_call: .; v_call: TRBV5-1; cdr3_nt: TGCGCCAGCAGCTTGGTAGGGGACCCCTACAATGAGCAGTTCTTC; cdr3_aa: CASSLVGDPYNEQFF
clone_size: .; j_call: TRBJ1-1; d_call: .; v_call: TRBV19; cdr3_nt: TGTGCCAGTCAGGTGAGCACTGAAGCTTTCTTT; cdr3_aa: CASQVSTEAFF
clone_size: few; j_call: TRBJ2-5; d_call: .; v_call: TRBV11-2; cdr3_nt: TGTGCCAGCAGCTCTAACAAGTACCGGACAGTCCAAGAGACCCAGTACTTC; cdr3_aa: CASSSNKYRTVQETQYF
clone_size: many; j_call: TRBJ1-1; d_call: TRBD1; v_call: TRBV29-1; cdr3_nt: TGCAGCGTTCGGACAGGGCGTTGGACTGAAGCTTTCTTT; cdr3_aa: CSVRTGRWTEAFF
clone_size: .; j_call: TRBJ2-3; d_call: .; v_call: TRBV4-1; cdr3_nt: TGCGCCAGCAGCTCGCCGACAGGTCCAGATACGCAGTATTTT; cdr3_aa: CASSSPTGPDTQYF
clone_size: .; j_call: TRBJ2-1; d_call: .; v_call: TRBV10-3; cdr3_nt: TGTGCCATCAGTGACAGTTACAATGAGCAGTTCTTC; cdr3_aa: CAISDSYNEQFF
clone_size: many; j_call: TRBJ1-3; d_call: .; v_call: TRBV20-1; cdr3_nt: TGCAGTGCTAGAGATATGGACCCCTCTGGAAACACCATATATTTT; cdr3_aa: CSARDMDPSGNTIYF
clone_size: few; j_call: TRBJ2-7; d_call: TRBD2; v_call: TRBV4-2; cdr3_nt: TGTGCCAGCAGCCAAGATCTGGGCGGGGGGACTTACGAGCAGTACTTC; cdr3_aa: CASSQDLGGGTYEQYF
clone_size: many; j_call: TRBJ2-2; d_call: TRBD2; v_call: TRBV12-3/TRBV12-4; cdr3_nt: TGTGCCAGCAGTTCCGGGACTAGCGGGAGGAACACCGGGGAGCTGTTTTTT; cdr3_aa: CASSSGTSGRNTGELFF
clone_size: few; j_call: TRBJ2-5; d_call: .; v_call: TRBV7-3; cdr3_nt: TGTGCCAGCAGCTTAAATGGGCAGCAAGAGACCCAGTACTTC; cdr3_aa: CASSLNGQQETQYF
clone_size: few; j_call: TRBJ1-2; d_call: .; v_call: TRBV19; cdr3_nt: TGTGCCAGTAGTCCTTGGCAGGACTTTCCGGGCTACACCTTC; cdr3_aa: CASSPWQDFPGYTF
clone_size: .; j_call: TRBJ1-1; d_call: .; v_call: TRBV7-2; cdr3_nt: TGTGCCAGCAGCTTAGCCAAGTGGCACACTGAAGCTTTCTTT; cdr3_aa: CASSLAKWHTEAFF
clone_size: few; j_call: TRBJ2-7; d_call: TRBD2; v_call: TRBV12-3/TRBV12-4; cdr3_nt: TGTGCCAGCAGTTCGCCCCGAAGCGGGACTTCCTACGAGCAGTACTTC; cdr3_aa: CASSSPRSGTSYEQYF
clone_size: .; j_call: TRBJ2-3; d_call: .; v_call: TRBV7-2; cdr3_nt: TGTGCCAGCACCCCAGGGTCATATACGCAGTATTTT; cdr3_aa: CASTPGSYTQYF
clone_size: many; j_call: TRBJ2-3; d_call: TRBD2; v_call: TRBV11-2; cdr3_nt: TGTGCCAGCGCACTAGCGGGAACAGATACGCAGTATTTT; cdr3_aa: CASALAGTDTQYF
clone_size: many; j_call: TRBJ2-1; d_call: TRBD1; v_call: TRBV6-5; cdr3_nt: TGTGCCACCCCGGACAGGGGGCAGGATGAGCAGTTCTTC; cdr3_aa: CATPDRGQDEQFF
clone_size: few; j_call: TRBJ1-2; d_call: .; v_call: TRBV11-2; cdr3_nt: TGTGCCAGCAGCTTCCCTTCACTGGGCCCACCAGACAAGGTCTATGGCTACACCTTC; cdr3_aa: CASSFPSLGPPDKVYGYTF
clone_size: few; j_call: TRBJ2-7; d_call: TRBD1; v_call: TRBV12-3/TRBV12-4; cdr3_nt: TGTGCCAGCAGTCTCGACAGGGAGCCCTACGAGCAGTACTTC; cdr3_aa: CASSLDREPYEQYF
clone_size: .; j_call: TRBJ1-5; d_call: .; v_call: TRBV7-9; cdr3_nt: TGTGCCAGCAGCCGACTGGGGAGCAGCAATCAGCCCCAGCATTTT; cdr3_aa: CASSRLGSSNQPQHF
clone_size: .; j_call: TRBJ2-3; d_call: .; v_call: TRBV5-1; cdr3_nt: TGCGCCAGCAGCACCCAGAGCACAGATACGCAGTATTTT; cdr3_aa: CASSTQSTDTQYF
clone_size: .; j_call: TRBJ1-1; d_call: .; v_call: TRBV6-5; cdr3_nt: TGTGCCAGCAGTTACTGGGCTGGGAGGCCTTCTAACACTGAAGCTTTCTTT; cdr3_aa: CASSYWAGRPSNTEAFF
clone_size: many; j_call: TRBJ2-5; d_call: .; v_call: TRBV6-6; cdr3_nt: TGTGCCAGCAGGCCAGGGGAAGGGACCCAGTACTTC; cdr3_aa: CASRPGEGTQYF
clone_size: .; j_call: TRBJ1-3; d_call: .; v_call: TRBV25-1; cdr3_nt: TGTGCCAGCAGTGATTCTGGGGCTAGTTGGAACACCATATATTTT; cdr3_aa: CASSDSGASWNTIYF
clone_size: few; j_call: TRBJ2-7; d_call: .; v_call: TRBV6-5; cdr3_nt: TGTGCCAGCAGTTACAAGGGCGAGCAGTACTTC; cdr3_aa: CASSYKGEQYF
clone_size: many; j_call: TRBJ2-2; d_call: .; v_call: TRBV7-2; cdr3_nt: TGTGCCAGCAGCTTAGATGGGGGGGCTAATACCGGGGAGCTGTTTTTT; cdr3_aa: CASSLDGGANTGELFF
clone_size: few; j_call: TRBJ1-3; d_call: .; v_call: TRBV12-3/TRBV12-4; cdr3_nt: TGTGCCAGCAGTTTGGTGAACTCTGGAAACACCATATATTTT; cdr3_aa: CASSLVNSGNTIYF
clone_size: many; j_call: TRBJ2-3; d_call: .; v_call: TRBV7-3; cdr3_nt: TGTGCCAGCAGCTCCGGACCCATAGATACGCAGTATTTT; cdr3_aa: CASSSGPIDTQYF
clone_size: .; j_call: TRBJ1-1; d_call: .; v_call: TRBV27; cdr3_nt: TGTGCCAGCAGTTTGGGCGTGGGTAGAGCTTTCTTT; cdr3_aa: CASSLGVGRAFF
clone_size: many; j_call: TRBJ2-5; d_call: TRBD2; v_call: TRBV7-2; cdr3_nt: TGTGCCAGCAGCTCGGGACTAGCGTTAGAGACCCAGTACTTC; cdr3_aa: CASSSGLALETQYF
clone_size: many; j_call: TRBJ2-3; d_call: TRBD2; v_call: TRBV12-3/TRBV12-4; cdr3_nt: TGTGCCAGCAGTTTAGATTCTAGCGGGGCAACGGATACGCAGTATTTT; cdr3_aa: CASSLDSSGATDTQYF
clone_size: .; j_call: TRBJ2-5; d_call: TRBD2; v_call: TRBV27; cdr3_nt: TGTGCCAGCAGTCCCTCACTAGCGGGGGTCAGAAACTTC; cdr3_aa: CASSPSLAGVRNF
clone_size: .; j_call: TRBJ2-1; d_call: .; v_call: TRBV2; cdr3_nt: TGTGCCAGCAGTGAAGCGGGCGGGGGCCGGGATCCCCCGTACAATGAGCAGTTCTTC; cdr3_aa: CASSEAGGGRDPPYNEQFF
clone_size: few; j_call: TRBJ2-3; d_call: .; v_call: TRBV4-3; cdr3_nt: TGCGCCAGCAGCCAAGATAAGAACACAGATACGCAGTATTTT; cdr3_aa: CASSQDKNTDTQYF